This is a list of T cell receptor beta chains from one sample in a study of T cell clones after liver transplantation. Some clones are missing from TCRdb's copy, which holds only in-frame ones; the method was immunoSEQ multiplex PCR. The table lists more than 7,000 clones, approximately 79% of them singletons. The input for sequencing was CD8+ T cells from blood, taken before liver transplant. The receptors here all came from a human donor who received a liver transplant. Both conserved end residues are part of each CDR3. Fields, in order: clone size, V gene, J gene, D gene, CDR3 protein, CDR3 DNA. D genes are given only for firm matches. Clone size is not always given. Where it is, it says once, few, many or a class for expanded clones.

.	TRBV5-6	TRBJ2-2	.	CASSPPVGETNTGELFF	TGTGCCAGCAGCCCCCCAGTCGGGGAGACTAACACCGGGGAGCTGTTTTTT
.	TRBV7-8	TRBJ2-7	.	CASSMRGAAYEQYF	TGTGCCAGCAGCATGCGGGGCGCCGCCTACGAGCAGTACTTC
.	TRBV11-3	TRBJ2-2	.	CASSLGGTLDGTGELFF	TGTGCCAGCAGCTTAGGGGGGACTCTTGACGGCACCGGGGAGCTGTTTTTT
.	TRBV7-9	TRBJ2-3	.	CASSFAGAGDTQYF	TGTGCCAGCAGCTTTGCAGGGGCAGGGGATACGCAGTATTTT
.	TRBV11-3	TRBJ2-3	TRBD2	CASSSRAGGLDTQYF	TGTGCCAGCAGCTCTAGGGCGGGGGGATTAGATACGCAGTATTTT
.	TRBV9	TRBJ2-1	.	CASSTPVTSPRNEQFF	TGTGCCAGCAGCACCCCCGTGACTTCCCCCCGGAATGAGCAGTTCTTC
.	TRBV29-1	TRBJ1-3	.	CSVPTGRSGNTIYF	TGCAGCGTCCCGACAGGCCGCTCTGGAAACACCATATATTTT
.	TRBV9	TRBJ2-7	TRBD2	CASSVGDSLAGYYEQYF	TGTGCCAGCAGCGTAGGGGATTCACTAGCGGGATATTACGAGCAGTACTTC
.	TRBV11-2	TRBJ2-7	TRBD2	CASSLEGDYPYEQYF	TGTGCCAGCAGCTTAGAAGGGGACTACCCCTACGAGCAGTACTTC
.	TRBV6-1	TRBJ2-7	TRBD1	CASSPDRASSYEQYF	TGTGCCAGCAGCCCCGACAGGGCCAGCTCCTACGAGCAGTACTTC
.	TRBV11-2	TRBJ1-3	TRBD1	CASSYRQGAGNTIYF	TGTGCCAGCAGCTACAGACAGGGGGCTGGAAACACCATATATTTT
.	TRBV6-5	TRBJ2-7	.	CASSPETTPSYEQYF	TGTGCCAGCAGCCCTGAAACGACCCCCTCCTACGAGCAGTACTTC
.	TRBV27	TRBJ1-6	.	CASSPGIIPYNSPLHF	TGTGCCAGCAGTCCCGGGATAATTCCGTATAATTCACCCCTCCACTTT
.	TRBV5-1	TRBJ2-1	.	CASSLDPYYNEQFF	TGCGCCAGCAGCTTGGATCCCTACTATAATGAGCAGTTCTTC
few	TRBV30	TRBJ1-1	.	CAWSVQDGTEAFF	TGTGCCTGGAGTGTACAAGATGGCACTGAAGCTTTCTTT
.	TRBV19	TRBJ2-2	.	CASSMFGPMNTGELFF	TGTGCCAGTAGTATGTTTGGGCCGATGAACACCGGGGAGCTGTTTTTT
once	TRBV9	TRBJ2-1	.	CASSSRYNEQFF	TGTGCCAGCAGCTCGAGATACAATGAGCAGTTCTTC
.	TRBV7-8	TRBJ1-1	.	CASSWGKANTEAFF	TGTGCCAGCAGTTGGGGGAAGGCGAACACTGAAGCTTTCTTT
.	TRBV10-3	TRBJ2-7	TRBD1	CAISETGDPYEQYF	TGTGCCATCAGTGAGACAGGGGACCCCTACGAGCAGTACTTC
.	TRBV14	TRBJ2-5	TRBD2	CASSPGLAGGFQETQYF	TGTGCCAGCAGCCCAGGGCTAGCGGGGGGCTTCCAAGAGACCCAGTACTTC
once	TRBV27	TRBJ2-7	TRBD2	CASSFASGTYEQYF	TGTGCCAGCAGTTTCGCCAGCGGGACCTACGAGCAGTACTTC
.	TRBV7-9	TRBJ2-1	TRBD1	CASTTGGFNEQFF	TGTGCCAGCACAACAGGGGGGTTCAATGAGCAGTTCTTC
.	TRBV15	TRBJ2-1	TRBD2	CATSRDRGGSSYNEQFF	TGTGCCACCAGCAGAGATCGGGGAGGGAGCTCCTACAATGAGCAGTTCTTC
.	TRBV30	TRBJ2-2	.	CACRDYTGELFF	TGTGCCTGCAGGGACTACACCGGGGAGCTGTTTTTT
.	TRBV5-1	TRBJ1-1	.	CASSPQWGRWTEAFF	TGCGCCAGCAGCCCTCAATGGGGGCGGTGGACTGAAGCTTTCTTT
.	TRBV19	TRBJ1-5	.	CASSIIGGHSNQPQHF	TGTGCCAGTAGTATAATTGGAGGGCATAGCAATCAGCCCCAGCATTTT
.	TRBV25-1	TRBJ2-3	.	CASSEWATQYF	TGTGCCAGCAGTGAATGGGCAACGCAGTATTTT
.	TRBV27	TRBJ1-1	.	CASSYLGTTTEAFF	TGTGCCAGCAGTTATCTCGGGACGACCACTGAAGCTTTCTTT
few	TRBV7-9	TRBJ1-5	TRBD1	CASSNQGGAAGNQPQHF	TGTGCCAGCAGCAACCAGGGGGGGGCTGCGGGCAATCAGCCCCAGCATTTT
.	TRBV4-1	TRBJ2-7	TRBD1	CASSQGPPQGVISYEQYF	TGCGCCAGCAGCCAAGGCCCCCCACAGGGGGTGATTTCCTACGAGCAGTACTTC
.	TRBV27	TRBJ2-1	TRBD1	CASSLGTGPYNEQFF	TGTGCCAGCAGTTTAGGGACAGGGCCCTACAATGAGCAGTTCTTC
.	TRBV7-2	TRBJ2-3	.	CASSGGRYGSTDTQYF	TGTGCCAGCAGCGGGGGGCGTTACGGGAGCACAGATACGCAGTATTTT
.	TRBV6-6	TRBJ2-5	.	CASSYHREETQYF	TGTGCCAGCAGTTACCACCGGGAGGAGACCCAGTACTTC
.	TRBV7-9	TRBJ2-5	TRBD2	CASSSLAGVETQYF	TGTGCCAGCAGCTCTCTAGCGGGAGTTGAGACCCAGTACTTC
few	TRBV5-1	TRBJ2-7	.	CASSLEGTIGNF	TGCGCCAGCAGCTTGGAGGGGACCATTGGGAACTTC
.	TRBV6-4	TRBJ2-3	TRBD2	CASSALAGADTQYF	TGTGCCAGCAGTGCGCTAGCGGGAGCAGATACGCAGTATTTT
.	TRBV7-9	TRBJ2-3	TRBD2	CASSLKPSGARTDTQYF	TGTGCCAGCAGCTTAAAGCCTAGCGGGGCTCGCACAGATACGCAGTATTTT
.	TRBV7-9	TRBJ1-3	.	CASNVDTIYF	TGTGCCAGCAATGTCGACACCATATATTTT
.	TRBV27	TRBJ2-2	.	CASSLYQGNTGELFF	TGTGCCAGCAGTTTATATCAGGGGAACACCGGGGAGCTGTTTTTT
once	TRBV5-8	TRBJ2-2	.	CASSLVGTGELFF	TGTGCCAGCAGCTTGGTGGGCACCGGGGAGCTGTTTTTT
.	TRBV21-1	TRBJ1-1	.	CASDLMNTEAFF	TGTGCCAGCGATCTGATGAACACTGAAGCTTTCTTT
.	TRBV27	TRBJ2-7	TRBD2	CASRLGTSVSYEQYF	TGTGCCAGCAGACTCGGGACTAGCGTCTCCTACGAGCAGTACTTC
.	TRBV5-8	TRBJ2-7	TRBD2	CASSRRTSGGRSYEQYF	TGTGCCAGCAGCCGCCGGACTAGCGGGGGGCGAAGCTACGAGCAGTACTTC
.	TRBV5-1	TRBJ2-7	.	CASSTGSYEQYF	TGCGCCAGCAGCACAGGCTCCTACGAGCAGTACTTC
.	TRBV18	TRBJ1-2	.	CASSPRDLNGYTF	TGTGCCAGCTCACCCCGGGACCTCAATGGCTACACCTTC
.	TRBV27	TRBJ2-1	.	CASTPDGVSYNEQFF	TGTGCCAGCACACCAGACGGGGTAAGCTACAATGAGCAGTTCTTC
.	TRBV13	TRBJ2-4	TRBD1	CASSSSGTGHQNIQYF	TGTGCCAGCAGTTCCTCCGGGACAGGTCACCAAAACATTCAGTACTTC
.	TRBV7-3	TRBJ1-2	.	CASSLAVANYNYGYTF	TGTGCCAGCAGCTTAGCGGTAGCCAACTATAACTATGGCTACACCTTC
.	TRBV5-4	TRBJ2-7	.	CASSFLGSGLSYEQYF	TGTGCCAGCAGCTTTTTGGGTAGCGGTCTATCCTACGAGCAGTACTTC
.	TRBV6-1	TRBJ1-1	TRBD1	CASSIDRVETEAFF	TGTGCCAGCAGTATTGACAGGGTAGAGACTGAAGCTTTCTTT
few	TRBV5-6	TRBJ1-5	.	CASSLGAQVNQPQHF	TGTGCCAGCAGCTTGGGGGCACAGGTAAATCAGCCCCAGCATTTT